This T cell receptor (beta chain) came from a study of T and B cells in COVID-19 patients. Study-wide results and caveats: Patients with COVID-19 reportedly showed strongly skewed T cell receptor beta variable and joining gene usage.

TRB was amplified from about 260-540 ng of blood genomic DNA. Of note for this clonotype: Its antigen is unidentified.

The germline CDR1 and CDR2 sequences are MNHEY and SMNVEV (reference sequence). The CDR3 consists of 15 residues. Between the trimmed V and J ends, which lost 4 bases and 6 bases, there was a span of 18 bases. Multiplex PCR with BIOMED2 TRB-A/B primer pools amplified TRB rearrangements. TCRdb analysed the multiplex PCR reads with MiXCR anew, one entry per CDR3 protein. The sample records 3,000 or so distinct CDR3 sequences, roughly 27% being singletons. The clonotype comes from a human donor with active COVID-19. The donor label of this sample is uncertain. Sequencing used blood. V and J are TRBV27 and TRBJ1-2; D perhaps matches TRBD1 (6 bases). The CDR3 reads CASSWGPTGRDGYTF. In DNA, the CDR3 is TGTGCCAGCAGTTGGGGGCCAACAGGGAGGGATGGCTACACCTTC.